The text below deals with one TCR beta chain. Its target is not known. This sample was included in a study of molecular identifiers for immune sequencing clone quantification. General study findings and limits: In cases of identical TCR molecules sharing a barcode, highly expanded clone sizes could be underestimated.

From the PCR reads, TCRdb called clonotypes with MiXCR, one entry per CDR3 protein. The sample shows around 470,000 distinct CDR3 sequences, roughly 25% of them seen only once. From 20,000 to 1,000,000 sorted cells, naive CD8 libraries were generated with 10%, 30% or 50% RNA. CDR1 is SGHAT, CDR2 FQNNGV, per germline. The CDR3 sequence is 16 residues long. V gave up 5 bases and J gave up 2 bases; unmatched junction bases: 8. Sequenced: naive CD8+ T cells from blood, with Jurkat cell RNA spiked in. Documented subset: FACS-sorted CD8+CD4-CCR7+CD45RA+ naive T cells. The chain employs TRBV11-2 and TRBJ2-3; 9 bases fit TRBD2. This clonotype originated in a human donor in good health. Some libraries in this study had Jurkat cell RNA spiked in. The CDR3 DNA is TGTGCCAGCAGCGCACACCGACTAGCGGACACAGATACGCAGTATTTT. It is translated as CASSAHRLADTDTQYF.